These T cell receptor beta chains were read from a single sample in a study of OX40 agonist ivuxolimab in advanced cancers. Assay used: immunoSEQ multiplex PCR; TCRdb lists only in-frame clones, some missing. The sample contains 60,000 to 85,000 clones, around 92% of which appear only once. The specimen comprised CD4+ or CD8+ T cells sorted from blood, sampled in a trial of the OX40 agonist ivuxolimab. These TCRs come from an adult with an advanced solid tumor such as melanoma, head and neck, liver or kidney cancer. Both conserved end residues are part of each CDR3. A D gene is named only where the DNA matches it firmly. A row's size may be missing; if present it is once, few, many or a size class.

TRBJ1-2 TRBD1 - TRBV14 CASSQDLTGAHGYTF TGTGCCAGCAGCCAAGACTTGACAGGGGCGCATGGCTACACCTTC
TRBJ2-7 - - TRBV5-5 CASSLASSYEQYF TGTGCCAGCAGCTTGGCTTCCTCCTACGAGCAGTACTTC
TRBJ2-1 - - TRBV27 CASSLFFVQINEQFF TGTGCCAGCAGTTTATTTTTCGTGCAGATCAATGAGCAGTTCTTC
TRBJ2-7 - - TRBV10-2 CASSGQATYEQYF TGCGCCAGCAGTGGACAGGCAACCTACGAGCAGTACTTC
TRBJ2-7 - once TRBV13 CASSLGLSSQGPDEQYF TGTGCCAGCAGCTTAGGCCTCTCGAGTCAGGGACCGGACGAGCAGTACTTC
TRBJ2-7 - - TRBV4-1 CASSQVEGSHEQYF TGCGCCAGCAGCCAAGTAGAAGGGTCCCACGAGCAGTACTTC
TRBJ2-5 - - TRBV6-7 CASRNPLAAQETQYF TGTGCCAGCAGAAACCCGCTCGCGGCTCAAGAGACCCAGTACTTC
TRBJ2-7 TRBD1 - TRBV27 CASSQWTGSYEQYF TGTGCCAGCAGTCAGTGGACAGGAAGCTACGAGCAGTACTTC
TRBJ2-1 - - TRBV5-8 CASSLTDYNEQFF TGTGCCAGCAGCTTGACAGATTACAATGAGCAGTTCTTC
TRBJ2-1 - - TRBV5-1 CASSLAFRTNNEQFF TGCGCCAGCAGCTTGGCCTTTAGGACTAACAATGAGCAGTTCTTC
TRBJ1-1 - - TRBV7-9 CASSFGGEAFF TGTGCCAGCAGCTTTGGGGGTGAAGCTTTCTTT
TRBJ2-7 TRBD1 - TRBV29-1 CSARTGGFEQYF TGCAGCGCCCGGACAGGGGGCTTCGAGCAGTACTTC
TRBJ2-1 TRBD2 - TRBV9 CASNTRTSGDQIGEQFF TGTGCCAGCAACACTCGGACTAGCGGGGACCAAATAGGAGAGCAGTTCTTC
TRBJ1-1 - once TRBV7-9 CASSLENTEAFF TGTGCCAGCAGCTTAGAGAACACTGAAGCTTTCTTT
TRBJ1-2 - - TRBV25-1 CASSATGPHGYTF TGTGCCAGCAGTGCGACGGGACCACATGGCTACACCTTC
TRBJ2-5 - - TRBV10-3 CAISESWGGSRETQYF TGTGCCATCAGTGAGTCGTGGGGAGGCTCAAGAGAGACCCAGTACTTC
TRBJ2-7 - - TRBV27 CASSTQGWGSSYEQYF TGTGCCAGCAGTACGCAAGGCTGGGGCAGCTCCTACGAGCAGTACTTC
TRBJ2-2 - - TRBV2 CASSDRATWNTGELFF TGTGCCAGCAGTGACCGGGCGACGTGGAACACCGGGGAGCTGTTTTTT
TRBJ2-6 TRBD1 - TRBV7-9 CASSRQGAGANVLTF TGTGCCAGCAGTCGACAGGGTGCTGGGGCCAACGTCCTGACTTTC
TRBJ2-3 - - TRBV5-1 CASSLALSTDTQYF TGCGCCAGCAGCTTGGCCCTTAGCACAGATACGCAGTATTTT
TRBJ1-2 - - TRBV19 CASSSGYGYTF TGTGCCAGTAGTTCGGGGTATGGCTACACCTTC
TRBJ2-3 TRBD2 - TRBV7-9 CASSPGVAGNTQYF TGTGCCAGCAGCCCCGGGGTAGCGGGGAATACGCAGTATTTT
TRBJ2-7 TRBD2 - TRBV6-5 CASRPLAGSPYEQYF TGTGCCAGCAGGCCCCTAGCGGGGTCGCCCTACGAGCAGTACTTC
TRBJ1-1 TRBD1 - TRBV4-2 CASSQAATGGTEAFF TGTGCCAGCAGCCAAGCCGCGACAGGGGGCACTGAAGCTTTCTTT
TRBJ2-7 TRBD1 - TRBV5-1 CASSTTGSYYEQYF TGCGCCAGCAGCACGACAGGGTCTTATTACGAGCAGTACTTC
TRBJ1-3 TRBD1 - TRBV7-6 CASTAGGSGNTIYF TGTGCCAGCACCGCAGGGGGCTCTGGAAACACCATATATTTT
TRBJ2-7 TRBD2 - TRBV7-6 CASSQTSGAYEQYF TGTGCCAGCAGCCAGACTAGCGGTGCCTACGAGCAGTACTTC
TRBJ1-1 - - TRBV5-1 CASSTAAGLDEAFF TGCGCCAGCAGCACCGCGGCGGGCCTAGATGAAGCTTTCTTT
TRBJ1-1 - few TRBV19 CASSITGGPTEAFF TGTGCCAGTAGTATAACGGGGGGCCCAACTGAAGCTTTCTTT
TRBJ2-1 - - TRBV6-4 CASSRGSQNEQFF TGTGCCAGCAGCCGGGGCAGTCAGAATGAGCAGTTCTTC
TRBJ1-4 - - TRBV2 CASSGLGPYNEKLFF TGTGCCAGCAGTGGTCTAGGGCCCTATAATGAAAAACTGTTTTTT
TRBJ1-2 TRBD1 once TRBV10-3 CAISPGQGGNGYTF TGTGCCATCAGTCCGGGACAGGGGGGAAATGGCTACACCTTC
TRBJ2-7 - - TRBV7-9 CASSLSHEQYF TGTGCCAGCAGCTTAAGCCACGAGCAGTACTTC
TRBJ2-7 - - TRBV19 CASSAGRTYEQYF TGTGCCAGTAGCGCCGGGCGCACGTACGAGCAGTACTTC
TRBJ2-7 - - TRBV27 CASSFLPGEGEQYF TGTGCCAGCAGTTTTCTCCCGGGGGAAGGCGAGCAGTACTTC
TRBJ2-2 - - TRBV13 CASRTRGPGELFF TGTGCCAGCAGAACAAGAGGGCCCGGGGAGCTGTTTTTT
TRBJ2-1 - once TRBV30 CAWTLGWYNEQFF TGTGCCTGGACTCTAGGATGGTACAATGAGCAGTTCTTC
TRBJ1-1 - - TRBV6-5 CASSSTVMNTEAFF TGTGCCAGCAGTTCGACGGTTATGAACACTGAAGCTTTCTTT
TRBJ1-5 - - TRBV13 CASSWWDQPQHF TGTGCCAGCAGCTGGTGGGATCAGCCCCAGCATTTT
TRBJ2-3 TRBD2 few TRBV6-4 CASSDASGGHTDTQYF TGTGCCAGCAGTGACGCTAGCGGGGGACACACAGATACGCAGTATTTT
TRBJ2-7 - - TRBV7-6 CASSSTDSYEQYF TGTGCCAGCAGCTCCACGGACAGCTACGAGCAGTACTTC
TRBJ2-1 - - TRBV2 CASIQASAQFF TGTGCCAGCATTCAGGCGTCAGCACAGTTCTTC
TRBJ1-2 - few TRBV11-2 CASSLGATGYTF TGTGCCAGCAGCTTAGGGGCGACAGGCTACACCTTC
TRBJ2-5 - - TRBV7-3 CASSWGGGGGETQYF TGTGCCAGCAGCTGGGGTGGCGGGGGCGGAGAGACCCAGTACTTC
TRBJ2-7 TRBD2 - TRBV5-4 CASSLRLAGGQEQYF TGTGCCAGCAGCTTGAGACTAGCGGGGGGGCAGGAGCAGTACTTC
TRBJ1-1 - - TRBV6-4 CASSAGTEAFF TGTGCCAGCAGTGCGGGGACTGAAGCTTTCTTT
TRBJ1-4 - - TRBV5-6 CASSLGRGGEKLFF TGTGCCAGCAGCTTGGGCAGGGGTGGTGAAAAACTGTTTTTT
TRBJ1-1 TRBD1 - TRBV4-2 CASSHLLTGHNTEAFF TGTGCCAGCAGCCACCTCCTGACAGGGCATAACACTGAAGCTTTCTTT
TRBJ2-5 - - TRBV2 CASSGETQYF TGTGCCAGCAGTGGGGAGACCCAGTACTTC
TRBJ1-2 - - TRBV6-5 CASSYSGDYTF TGTGCCAGCAGTTATTCAGGGGATTACACCTTC
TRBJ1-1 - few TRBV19 CASSITQGGEAFF TGTGCCAGTAGTATTACGCAGGGAGGAGAAGCTTTCTTT
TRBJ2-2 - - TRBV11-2 CASSWVGELFF TGTGCCAGCAGCTGGGTGGGGGAGCTGTTTTTT